The sequence of this T cell receptor beta chain was determined in a study of blood T cell repertoires in COVID-19. Across the whole study: Sites across the United States, Italy and Spain contributed samples from acute and convalescent COVID-19. In each case, the material was cDNA or gDNA derived from T cells, B-cell-depleted T cells, or PBMCs.

Profiled with immunoSEQ multiplex PCR; TCRdb holds only in-frame clones, not every one. The table records about 200,000 clones, roughly 84% of them present only once. The source of this sequence is a woman aged 25 to 45 who had been exposed to COVID-19. The sequenced sample was PBMCs or T cells enriched from blood (not recorded which).

DNA for the CDR3: TGCGCCAGCAGCTTCGTTAAAGGGGACACTGAAGCTTTCTTT. Its translation is CASSFVKGDTEAFF. The rearrangement joins TRBV5-1 to TRBJ1-1; D may be TRBD1 (5 bases). V was trimmed by 2 bases and J by 3 bases, leaving 11 bases between them. The CDR3 runs to 14 residues. CDR1 SGHRS and CDR2 YFSETQ come from the germline V gene.